This T cell receptor beta chain comes out of a study of human T cells and chemical hapten exposure. This clonotype was seen a handful of times. Original handling: Samples held a median of 95,638 TCRs, range 23,224–690,600. TCRdb re-analysed the RACE reads in MiXCR, keeping a single row per CDR3 protein. These V and J calls rely on TCRdb rather than the paper's analysis. The sample has 84,000 or so distinct CDR3 sequences, 8.5% seen once; the top ten hold approximately 2.4%. The time point was: pre-sensitization, week 0. As for treatment: therapeutic diphenylcyclopropenone sensitization with weekly scalp DPC. Each donor was an alopecia patient between 18 and 70 years of age who qualified for DPC. Sequenced material: whole blood, taken in connection with sensitization to the hapten diphenylcyclopropenone (DPC). This TCR was sampled from a middle-aged man with alopecia areata. Some clones in this sample may be carry-over from other donors' samples.

The CDR3 sequence is CASSLRPSGSSGGANVLTF. The CDR3 region has the DNA TGTGCCAGCAGCTTAAGGCCTAGCGGGAGTTCGGGAGGGGCCAACGTCCTGACTTTC. The chain recombines TRBV7-3 with TRBJ2-6; 10 bases are shared with TRBD2. This CDR3 has 19 residues. V lost 1 base, J lost 4 bases, and 10 bases stayed unmatched. Germline-derived CDR1 and CDR2 are SGHTA and FQGTGA.